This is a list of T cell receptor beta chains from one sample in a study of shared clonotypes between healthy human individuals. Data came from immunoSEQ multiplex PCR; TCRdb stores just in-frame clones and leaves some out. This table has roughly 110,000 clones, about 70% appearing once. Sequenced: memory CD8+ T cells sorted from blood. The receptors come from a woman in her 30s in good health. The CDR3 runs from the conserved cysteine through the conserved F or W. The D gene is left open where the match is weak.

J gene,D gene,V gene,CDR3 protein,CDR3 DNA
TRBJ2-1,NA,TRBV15,CATSRVNLNEQFF,TGTGCCACCAGCAGAGTTAACCTCAATGAGCAGTTCTTC
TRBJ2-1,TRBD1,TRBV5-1,CASSLEAGQGFYNEQFF,TGCGCCAGCAGCTTGGAGGCGGGACAGGGATTCTACAATGAGCAGTTCTTC
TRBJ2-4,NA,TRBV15,CATSRDWGAPVIIQYF,TGTGCCACCAGCAGAGATTGGGGGGCGCCGGTAATCATTCAGTACTTC
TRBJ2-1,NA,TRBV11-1,CASSLVAEKSRNEQFF,TGTGCCAGCAGCTTGGTAGCGGAAAAAAGCCGCAATGAGCAGTTCTTC
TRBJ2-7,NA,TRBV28,CASSLWAPTREQYF,TGTGCCAGCAGTTTATGGGCACCCACGCGCGAGCAGTACTTC
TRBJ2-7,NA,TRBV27,CASSATGDNSYEQYF,TGTGCCAGCAGTGCTACGGGGGACAACTCCTACGAGCAGTACTTC
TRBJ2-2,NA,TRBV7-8,CASSPDRPANTGELFF,TGTGCCAGCAGCCCAGATCGGCCGGCGAACACCGGGGAGCTGTTTTTT
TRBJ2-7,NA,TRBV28,CASSLLGGPYEQYF,TGTGCCAGCAGTTTGTTGGGGGGGCCCTACGAGCAGTACTTC
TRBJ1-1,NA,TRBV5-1,CASSLENREADRWNTEAFF,TGCGCCAGCAGCTTGGAGAACAGGGAGGCAGATCGGTGGAACACTGAAGCTTTCTTT
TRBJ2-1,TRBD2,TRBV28,CASSIALAGEFLEQFF,TGTGCCAGCAGTATCGCTCTAGCGGGAGAGTTTCTTGAGCAGTTCTTC
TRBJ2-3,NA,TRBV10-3,CATRSLETNTDTQYF,TGTGCCACCCGGTCACTGGAGACTAACACAGATACGCAGTATTTT
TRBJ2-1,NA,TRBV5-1,CASSLWSEGYNEQFF,TGCGCCAGCAGCTTGTGGTCGGAGGGGTACAATGAGCAGTTCTTC
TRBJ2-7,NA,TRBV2,CASQTQEQYF,TGTGCCAGCCAGACGCAGGAGCAGTACTTC
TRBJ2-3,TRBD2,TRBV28,CASSLIAGHTDTQYF,TGTGCCAGCAGTTTAATAGCGGGACACACAGATACGCAGTATTTT
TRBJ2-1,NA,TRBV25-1,CASSGSNEQFF,TGTGCCAGCAGTGGGTCCAATGAGCAGTTCTTC
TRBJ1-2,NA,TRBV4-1,CASSPIGGAAYGYTF,TGCGCCAGCAGCCCGATTGGAGGAGCAGCATATGGCTACACCTTC
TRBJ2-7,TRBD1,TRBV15,CATSRDGWDRGLSSYEQYF,TGTGCCACCAGCAGAGATGGGTGGGACAGGGGCCTCAGCTCCTACGAGCAGTACTTC